This T cell receptor (beta chain) was captured in a study of T cell responses to AZD1222 COVID-19 vaccine (dated by TCRdb to the early 2020s). Background on the whole study: AZD1222 recipients given second doses at about 4 weeks or at about 12 weeks were pooled, since spike-specific TCR depth and breadth were not found to differ between the two schedules. TCR sequencing was performed for about 240 trial participants, of whom about 200 were given two doses of AZD1222 and roughly 25 were given two doses of MenACWY control vaccine. Trial participants were enrolled by age into subgroups of 18-55, 56-69 and 70-plus years, and around 150, 29 and 61 TCR-sequenced participants, respectively, were included in these subgroups. General study outcomes and caveats: Conclusions about previously exposed vaccinees were limited because only 5 or 6 AZD1222 recipients were SARS-CoV-2 seropositive at baseline. In the small 56-69-year group, the increase in depth fell short of significance, most likely because of low power. Because no day 14 peak-response samples were available, repertoires were characterized only after the peak T cell response. Participants were mostly white British, with more females than males. The authors suggested clonal diversity may have been underestimated. Reportedly, almost half of the unique spike-specific TCRs recognized epitopes lying outside the regions that are mutated in the B.1.351 and B.1.1.7 variants. Spike-specific TCR breadth and depth rose significantly after two AZD1222 doses compared with day 0 and with MenACWY recipients. CD4 TCRs associated with the vaccine covered the entire spike protein, and the dominant responses were in regions 160-218 and 743-854.

V sheds 7 bases and J sheds 2 bases, leaving 12 bases between their ends. The CDR3 numbers 14 residues from cysteine through phenylalanine. Only the CDR3 region is kept as DNA, spanning 42 bases read in frame from base 1. CDR1 and CDR2, looked up from the germline V gene (reference sequence), are MNHEY and SMNVEV. The CDR3 regions of human TCRbeta chains were subjected to immunosequencing. On the authors' methods: TCRs in the repertoires were matched against a reference library of SARS-CoV-2-specific TCRs that had been generated with the MIRA antigen-specificity platform. Breadth meant the fraction of unique TCRs that were SARS-CoV-2-associated, whereas depth meant the fraction of total T cells that were SARS-CoV-2-associated. Using the MIRA data, each spike-specific TCR was assigned both to the spike region to which the TCR was reactive and to a CD4 or CD8 class. Log10-transformed breadth and depth values were compared by one-way ANOVA with Sidak's multiple comparisons tests. TCRdb's version of the immuneACCESS table is confined to in-frame rearrangements and falls short of the full clone set. An unresolved V gene accounts for under half of the shortfall where checked; the remainder is of unknown origin. D and trimming come from the DNA, and the V and J calls and clone size come from that table. This sample is represented by roughly 140,000 clones; around 90% of them were singletons. The ten largest make up nearly 3.5% of the sample.

In regard to this clone: Its antigen is unknown. Base qualities are not recorded, but no much larger clone differs from it by a single base.

The sample's time point, from its label and the paper: baseline before first vaccination. Samples from vaccinated people were obtained from the UK trials COV001 and COV002, which included a single-blind randomized controlled phase 2/3 trial of AZD1222 (ChAdOx1 nCoV-19) in healthy adults. Trial participant PBMC samples were collected at day 0 and day 28 after the second dose for TCRbeta chain sequencing. The rearranged segments are TRBV27 and TRBJ2-1; the D segment could be TRBD2, given 6 matching bases. This sequence originates from an adult in good health. The sequencing used peripheral blood, collected on day 0 of AZD1222 vaccination. The nucleotide sequence is TGTGCCAGCACAGACGGAGGGACCTACAATGAGCAGTTCTTC. It is translated as CASTDGGTYNEQFF.